This passage covers 19 T cell receptor beta chains from one sample sequenced in a study of CDR3 diversity in severe acne. TCRdb called the PCR reads again in MiXCR, with one record for every CDR3 protein. This sample has around 85,000 distinct CDR3 sequences; 45% to 50% occur once, and the top ten carry 11%. The source material was blood. The receptors shown here come from a male donor with severe acne vulgaris.

In this sample, this clonotype turned up many times. The chain is built from TRBV7-9 and TRBJ2-7; TRBD1 agrees at 10 bases. Germline-derived CDR1 and CDR2 are SEHNR and FQNEAQ (reference sequence). CDR3 length: 15 residues. V shed 5 bases and J 2 bases; nucleotides not matched to a gene: 6. CDR3 sequence reads: CASSPWTGGTYEQYF. The DNA for the CDR3 is TGTGCCAGCAGCCCCTGGACAGGGGGGACCTACGAGCAGTACTTC.

This clonotype has at least ten counts. The chain links TRBV20-1 to TRBJ1-1; the match to TRBD1 covers 7 bases. Looked up from germline, CDR1 is DFQATT and CDR2 is SNEGSKA (reference sequence). Unmatched junction bases numbered 12, after V lost 5 bases and J lost 0 bases. The CDR3 is made up of 16 amino acids. CDR3 sequence reads: CSAARQGPWVNTEAFF. Written as DNA, the CDR3 is TGCAGTGCTGCCCGACAGGGCCCGTGGGTGAACACTGAAGCTTTCTTT.

The chain recombines TRBV10-3 with TRBJ1-5; D uncertain. The CDR3 has 11 amino acids. Germline-derived CDR1 and CDR2 are ENHRY and SYGVKD. V lost 8 bases to trimming and J lost 3 bases, with 5 bases between them. The CDR3 DNA reads TGTGCCATCGGGCCCAATCAGCCCCAGCATTTT. Amino acids: CAIGPNQPQHF.

V usage is TRBV2 and J usage is TRBJ1-2; D is unresolved. Deletions cut 2 bases from V and 7 bases from J, with 5 bases between. Germline V gene lookup returns CDR1 SNHLY and CDR2 FYNNEI. The CDR3 sequence is 11 residues long. The CDR3 sequence is CASSEIGGYTF. In DNA, the CDR3 is TGTGCCAGCAGTGAAATTGGTGGCTACACCTTC. Supplemented by reference TRBV2 and TRBJ1-2, the full variable domain reads EPEVTQTPSHQVTQMGQEVILRCVPISNHLYFYWYRQILGQKVEFLVSFYNNEISEKSEIFDDQFSVERPDGSNFTLKIRSTKLEDSAMYFCASSEIGGYTFGSGTRLTVV.

Ten or more counts support this clonotype. V is TRBV6-5 and J is TRBJ2-7; 10 positions match TRBD1. The ends lost 6 bases at V and 3 bases at J; junction bases unmatched: 8. CDR3 length: 15 amino acids. Germline V gives CDR1 MNHEY, CDR2 SVGAGI. CDR3 DNA: TGTGCCAGCAGGCCGACAGGGGGCTTTATCTACGAGCAGTACTTC. Protein product: CASRPTGGFIYEQYF.

In this sample, this clonotype turned up many times. The chain combines TRBV6-2 or TRBV6-3 with TRBJ2-1; TRBD2 matches at 16 bases. Per germline, CDR1 MNHEY and CDR2 SVGEGT. Trimming removed 2 bases from V and 8 bases from J; junction bases left unmatched: 3. CDR3 length equals 16 residues. The CDR3 region has the DNA TGTGCCAGCAGTTACGGGACTAGCGGGAGGGCCTATGAGCAGTTCTTC. Protein product: CASSYGTSGRAYEQFF.

By its share, this clonotype is medium-sized. The chain carries TRBV5-1 and TRBJ2-7, with 7 bases fitting TRBD2. The CDR3 has 15 residues. With 4 bases clipped from V and 2 bases from J, the junction kept 9 bases outside the gene matches. Germline V gene lookup returns CDR1 SGHRS and CDR2 YFSETQ. CDR3 protein: CASSQGRTRAYEQYF. CDR3 in DNA: TGCGCCAGCAGCCAAGGTCGGACTAGGGCCTACGAGCAGTACTTC.

Details on this clonotype: Relative to the germline gene, one junction end is altered; a read error may explain this. The J gene is TRBJ2-5, the V gene TRBV5-4; D possibly corresponds to TRBD1 (6 bases). CDR3 length: 13 amino acids. CDR1 SGHNT and CDR2 YYREEE come from the germline V gene (reference sequence). As DNA, the CDR3 is TGTGCCAGCAGCTTGGACGACAGGTCACCTCCTGACTTC. It yields the protein CASSLDDRSPPDF.

This clonotype was recorded many times. The genes are TRBV5-1 and TRBJ2-7; D is uncertain. V lost 0 bases to trimming and J lost 3 bases, with 7 bases between them. Germline lookup yields CDR1 SGHRS and CDR2 YFSETQ. The CDR3 sequence is 13 residues long. The CDR3 loop is CASSLGQDYEQYF. The CDR3 region has the DNA TGCGCCAGCAGCTTGGGACAAGACTACGAGCAGTACTTC.

The chain is built from TRBV3-1 and TRBJ2-7; 13 bases line up with TRBD2. The germline gives CDR1 LGHDT, CDR2 YNNKEL (reference sequence). The CDR3 loop spans 15 amino acids. After removal of 4 bases from V and 4 bases from J, the junction contained 4 bases not matched to a gene. CDR3 sequence (DNA): TGTGCCAGCAGCCGGGGACTAGCGGGATGGTACGAGCAGTACTTC. Residues: CASSRGLAGWYEQYF.

In its sample, this clonotype was seen many times. The V call is TRBV29-1, the J call TRBJ2-7, with 12 bases lining up with TRBD2. This CDR3 is 13 amino acids long. Trimming removed 6 bases from V and 1 base from J; junction bases left unmatched: 1. Germline V gene data show CDR1 as SQVTM and CDR2 as ANQGSEA. Here the CDR3 reads CSVGTSGSYEQYF. The CDR3 nucleotides are TGCAGCGTCGGGACTAGCGGGTCCTACGAGCAGTACTTC.

The J gene is TRBJ2-5, the V gene TRBV7-2; TRBD1 matches at 8 bases. The length of the CDR3 is 15 residues. The germline gives CDR1 SGHTA, CDR2 FQGNSA. V lost 3 bases, J lost 1 base, and 4 bases stayed unmatched. The CDR3 sequence: CASSLAGQVQETQYF. CDR3 bases: TGTGCCAGCAGCTTGGCGGGACAGGTCCAAGAGACCCAGTACTTC. The full variable domain, its missing parts supplied by reference TRBV7-2 and TRBJ2-5, is GAGVSQSPSNKVTEKGKDVELRCDPISGHTALYWYRQSLGQGLEFLIYFQGNSAPDKSGLPSDRFSAERTGGSVSTLTIQRTQQEDSAVYLCASSLAGQVQETQYFGPGTRLLVL.

The rearrangement uses TRBV7-6 and TRBJ2-1, with 11 positions matching TRBD2. This CDR3 is built from 16 residues. J gave up 6 bases and V 4 bases, and 8 bases lay outside the gene matches. CDR1 SGHVS and CDR2 FNYEAQ come from the germline V gene. The CDR3 DNA reads as TGTGCCAGCAGCTCCCGTGGGACTAGCGGAGTCAATGAGCAGTTCTTC. Amino acid sequence: CASSSRGTSGVNEQFF. Full variable domain (outside the CDR3, taken from reference TRBV7-6 and TRBJ2-1): GAGVSQSPRYKVTKRGQDVALRCDPISGHVSLYWYRQALGQGPEFLTYFNYEAQQDKSGLPNDRFSAERPEGSISTLTIQRTEQRDSAMYRCASSSRGTSGVNEQFFGPGTRLTVL.

This clonotype was observed many times. V is TRBV6-2 or TRBV6-3 and J is TRBJ2-1, with a possible D match to TRBD2 (6 bases). From germline, CDR1 is MNHEY and CDR2 SVGEGT. V was trimmed by 7 bases and J by 7 bases, leaving 11 bases between them. CDR3 size: 12 residues. The CDR3 coding sequence is TGTGCCAGCACTTCGGCGGGGAATGAGCAGTTCTTC. It is translated as CASTSAGNEQFF.

The chain recombines TRBV9 with TRBJ2-7; 8 bases line up with TRBD1. Germline assignment: CDR1 SGDLS and CDR2 YYNGEE. The CDR3 has 14 residues. V gave up 4 bases and J gave up 2 bases; unmatched junction bases: 5. The CDR3 DNA reads as TGTGCCAGCAGCCGGGACAGGACAGCCTACGAGCAGTACTTC. Protein product: CASSRDRTAYEQYF.

The V and J genes are TRBV5-6 and TRBJ1-2; possible D gene TRBD1, 5 bases. The CDR3 contains 12 residues. Germline CDR1 reads SGHDT; CDR2 reads YYEEEE. V lost 2 bases and J lost 12, with 14 bases in between. The CDR3: CASSLGARADTF. CDR3 nucleotide sequence: TGTGCCAGCAGCTTAGGGGCAAGGGCCGACACCTTC.

This clonotype appeared many times. This chain joins TRBV5-1 and TRBJ2-1; TRBD2 matches 10 bases. The junction had 1 base not matched to a gene; V was cut back by 2 bases and J by 2 bases. The CDR3 runs 15 residues. The germline CDR1 and CDR2 sequences are SGHRS and YFSETQ. The CDR3 DNA follows: TGCGCCAGCAGCTTTCTAGCGGGGGCCTACAATGAGCAGTTCTTC. It encodes CASSFLAGAYNEQFF.

For this clonotype: Just one base apart from a much larger clone, this may be a read error. The V gene is TRBV7-2, the J gene TRBJ2-5, with D possibly matching TRBD1 (5 bases). V was clipped by 1 base and J by 3 bases, with 33 bases between them. Germline CDR1 and CDR2: SGHTA and FQGNSA. The CDR3 runs to 22 residues. The CDR3 loop is CASSLEGDLSRVVSLDEETQYF. The CDR3 DNA reads as TGTGCCAGCAGCTTAGAAGGGGATCTGTCACGGGTGGTTAGCCTAGACGAAGAGACCCAGTACTTC.

This chain joins TRBV25-1 and TRBJ1-3, with D unclear. This CDR3 is 12 amino acids long. The germline V gene encodes CDR1 MGHDK and CDR2 SYGVNS. The V gene lost 1 base and the J gene lost 9 bases, with 7 bases spanning the gap. Here the CDR3 DNA reads TGTGCCAGCAGTGAATCCCTTGGCACCATATATTTT. It yields the protein CASSESLGTIYF.